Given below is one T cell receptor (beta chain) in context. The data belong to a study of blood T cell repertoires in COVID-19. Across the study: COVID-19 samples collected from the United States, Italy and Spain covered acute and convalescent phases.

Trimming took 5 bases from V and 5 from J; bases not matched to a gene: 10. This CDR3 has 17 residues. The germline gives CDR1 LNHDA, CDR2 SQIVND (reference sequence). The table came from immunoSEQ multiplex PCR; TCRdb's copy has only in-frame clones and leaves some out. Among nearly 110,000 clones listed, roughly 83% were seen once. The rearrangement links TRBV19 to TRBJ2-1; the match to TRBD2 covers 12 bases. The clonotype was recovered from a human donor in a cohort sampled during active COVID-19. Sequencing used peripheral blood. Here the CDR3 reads CASSPGWTSGMNNEQFF. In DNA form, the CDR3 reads TGTGCCAGTAGTCCTGGGTGGACTAGCGGGATGAACAATGAGCAGTTCTTC.